The 25 T cell receptor beta chains given below trace back to one sample, sequenced in a study of post-analysis software for immune sequencing data (dated by TCRdb to the mid-2010s). The paper's findings and limits, for the study overall: Significantly higher frequencies in patients than in controls were found for about 5 TRBV segments, including TRBV5-6, TRBV5-1 and TRBV20-1.

The antigens of these receptors remain unknown. Receptors were amplified or captured by PCR. Instrument used: Illumina HiSeq 2500. Unique molecular identifiers were incorporated into TCR beta cDNA libraries to reduce PCR and sequencing biases. Starting from the raw public reads, TCRdb applied fastp trimming at Q25, assembled clones with MiXCR and retained in-frame beta chains. Records with the same CDR3 protein are collapsed into one entry carrying the most frequent genes and DNA. A total of hundreds of thousands of distinct CDR3 sequences appear in this sample, approximately 60% of them only once. About 11% of the sample rests with the top ten. The sample taken for sequencing was blood. Receptors originate from a girl aged 2-10 years with multiple sclerosis.

V is TRBV5-1 and J is TRBJ2-4; D is uncertain. Trimming left V 1 base short and J 5 bases short, with 7 bases between. This CDR3 comprises 13 residues. Germline assignment: CDR1 SGHRS and CDR2 YFSETQ. The DNA for the CDR3 is TGCGCCAGCAGCTTGAACACTCAAAACATTCAGTACTTC. Protein sequence: CASSLNTQNIQYF.

The table lists this clonotype with a few counts. V and J are TRBV6-2 or TRBV6-3 and TRBJ2-4, with D perhaps TRBD2 (5 bases). Deletions cut 5 bases from V and 16 bases from J, with 15 bases between. The CDR3 totals 11 residues. Per germline, CDR1 MNHEY and CDR2 SVGEGT. The DNA of the CDR3 is TGTGCCAGCAGTGGTGGCCGGGATCCTTACTTC. Its translation is CASSGGRDPYF.

Only a few counts were recorded for this clonotype. The chain is built from TRBV6-5 and TRBJ2-3; 9 nucleotides match TRBD1. The CDR3 sequence is 15 residues long. CDR1 and CDR2 (germline): MNHEY, SVGAGI. The V segment lost 4 bases and the J segment 6 bases; nucleotides outside the gene matches: 8. The CDR3 here is CASSSAWTGADTQYF. The DNA for the CDR3 is TGTGCCAGCAGTTCCGCGTGGACAGGGGCGGATACGCAGTATTTT.

This clonotype was counted only a few times. This chain links TRBV4-2 with TRBJ2-5, with a tentative D call TRBD2 (6 bases). Germline lookup yields CDR1 LGHNA and CDR2 YNFKEQ. The V end lost 0 bases, the J end lost 5 bases, and 10 bases lay between the germline ends. CDR3 length: 14 residues. The CDR3 sequence is CASSQDGGVETQYF. The CDR3 nucleotides read TGTGCCAGCAGCCAAGATGGAGGGGTTGAGACCCAGTACTTC.

The table lists this clonotype with a count of one. The chain joins TRBV11-2 to TRBJ2-7, with D maybe TRBD1 (6 bases). The germline gives CDR1 SGHAT, CDR2 FQNNGV. The CDR3 runs 15 residues. V lost 5 bases and J lost 0, with 14 bases in between. CDR3 region: CASSIDRTLSYEQYF. CDR3 in DNA: TGTGCCAGCAGCATCGACAGGACCCTCTCCTACGAGCAGTACTTC.

Remarks on this clonotype: The missing conserved phenylalanine or tryptophan at the end of this CDR3 makes a read error likely. The chain is built from TRBV5-6 and TRBJ2-7, with 11 bases lining up with TRBD2. The CDR3 covers 15 residues. The V and J ends lost 0 bases and 1 base, in that order; junction bases with no gene match: 0. Germline CDR1 and CDR2: SGHDT and YYEEEE. The CDR3 protein is CASSLGLAGSYEQYC. In DNA form, the CDR3 reads TGTGCCAGCAGCTTGGGACTAGCGGGATCCTACGAGCAGTACTGC.

CDR3 sequence (DNA): TGCAGTGCCAGGGTTCCCACAGATACGCAGTATTTT. This translates into CSARVPTDTQYF. The rearrangement links TRBV20-1 to TRBJ2-3; maybe TRBD1 (5 bases). Trimming stripped 6 bases from V and 2 bases from J, with 9 bases between. CDR1 is DFQATT, CDR2 SNEGSKA, per germline (reference sequence). The CDR3 has 12 amino acids.

This chain links TRBV5-1 with TRBJ2-1, with TRBD2 matching 8 bases. Germline V CDR1 and CDR2: SGHRS, YFSETQ. This CDR3 is 15 amino acids long. The ends lost 4 bases at V and 4 bases at J; junction bases unmatched: 7. The DNA for the CDR3 is TGCGCCAGCAGCCCGGATTCGGGGGGGTACAATGAGCAGTTCTTC. The encoded protein is CASSPDSGGYNEQFF.

A few counts support this clonotype. The V gene is TRBV12-3 or TRBV12-4, the J gene TRBJ2-5; perhaps TRBD2 as D (6 bases). Deletions cut 5 bases from V and 5 bases from J, with 18 bases between. CDR3 length: 15 residues. CDR3 in DNA: TGTGCCAGCAGTCACCCTCGGACTACGATGGAGACCCAGTACTTC. Residues: CASSHPRTTMETQYF.

CDR3 bases: TGTGCCAGCAGCCCCGGACAGGGTTTGGGGGAGCAGTACTTC. This sequence encodes CASSPGQGLGEQYF. The V and J genes are TRBV7-3 and TRBJ2-7, with TRBD1 matching over 8 bases. The V gene end was trimmed by 5 bases and the J gene end by 7 bases; junction bases not matched to a gene: 10. This CDR3 region has 14 residues. Germline-derived CDR1 and CDR2 are SGHTA and FQGTGA.

The chain uses TRBV7-8 and TRBJ2-1; weak D call: TRBD2 (6 bases). The CDR3 length is 15 residues. With 1 base removed from V and 7 bases from J, the gap between germline ends came to 14 bases. The germline gives CDR1 SGHVS, CDR2 FQNEAQ. DNA for the CDR3: TGTGCCAGCAGCTTAGTCGTGGGGGGTCTAAATGAGCAGTTCTTC. Translating gives CASSLVVGGLNEQFF.

The V call is TRBV2, the J call TRBJ1-2, with D hard to call. The CDR3 runs 10 residues. CDR1 is SNHLY, CDR2 FYNNEI, per germline. Deletions cut 8 bases from V and 5 bases from J, with 6 bases between. In nucleotides, the CDR3 is TGTGCCAGCGGGTCTTATGGCTACACCTTC. This gives the protein CASGSYGYTF. Full variable domain (rest looked up from reference TRBV2 and TRBJ1-2): EPEVTQTPSHQVTQMGQEVILRCVPISNHLYFYWYRQILGQKVEFLVSFYNNEISEKSEIFDDQFSVERPDGSNFTLKIRSTKLEDSAMYFCASGSYGYTFGSGTRLTVV.

The chain employs TRBV29-1 and TRBJ2-7; the D gene is possibly TRBD1 (6 bases). TRBJ2-5 explains the end of the DNA better; the J call may be wrong. Germline CDR1 SQVTM, CDR2 ANQGSEA. The CDR3 contains 12 residues. CDR3 sequence (DNA): TGCAGCTGGTGGGCAGGGGCAGAGACCCAGTACTTC. Amino acid sequence: CSWWAGAETQYF.

This chain joins TRBV28 and TRBJ2-5, with D maybe TRBD2 (6 bases). The CDR3 runs to 14 residues. CDR1 and CDR2 (germline): MDHEN, SYDVKM. V lost 6 bases and J lost 11, with 22 bases in between. For the CDR3, the DNA is TGTGCCAGCAGCCTCCGGGACTCCGAAGATGAGCAGTACTTC. Protein: CASSLRDSEDEQYF.

This clonotype was seen once. The rearrangement uses TRBV25-1 and TRBJ2-5; weak D call: TRBD2 (5 bases). Per germline, CDR1 MGHDK and CDR2 SYGVNS. The V end lost 4 bases, the J end lost 3 bases, and 12 bases lay between the germline ends. The CDR3 loop spans 14 amino acids. CDR3 sequence: CASSGSGVEETQYF. In DNA form, the CDR3 reads TGTGCCAGCAGTGGCTCCGGGGTGGAAGAGACCCAGTACTTC.

V and J are TRBV2 and TRBJ2-5; 8 nucleotides line up with TRBD2. V shed 10 bases and J 1 base; nucleotides not matched to a gene: 5. CDR1 and CDR2 from the germline V gene are SNHLY and FYNNEI. The CDR3 is made up of 13 amino acids. The DNA of the CDR3 is TGTGCCAAATCGACTAGCGCCCAAGAGACCCAGTACTTC. It is translated as CAKSTSAQETQYF.

V is TRBV5-1 and J is TRBJ1-1; D is unresolved. CDR1 and CDR2 (germline): SGHRS, YFSETQ. CDR3 size: 13 residues. With 2 bases removed from V and 5 bases from J, the gap between germline ends came to 10 bases. The CDR3 sequence is CASSFVEGTEAFF. The CDR3 nucleotides read TGCGCCAGCAGCTTCGTGGAAGGGACTGAAGCTTTCTTT.

The rearrangement links TRBV2 to TRBJ1-1, with unresolved D. This CDR3 is built from 13 residues. Trimming took 6 bases from V and 4 from J, leaving 12 bases between them. CDR1 is SNHLY, CDR2 FYNNEI, per germline. The CDR3 DNA reads as TGTGCCAGCAGCGAGGACGGCGGCACTGAAGCTTTCTTT. It codes for CASSEDGGTEAFF.

The V call is TRBV5-1, the J call TRBJ2-3, with 10 bases that match TRBD2. CDR3 length equals 18 residues. V shed 0 bases, J shed 0 bases, and the junction held 7 bases outside the gene matches. Germline assignment: CDR1 SGHRS and CDR2 YFSETQ. CDR3 DNA sequence: TGCGCCAGCAGCTTGGTCGGGGCTAGCGGGAGTAGCACAGATACGCAGTATTTT. It translates to CASSLVGASGSSTDTQYF.

This clonotype was observed a few times. The chain combines TRBV20-1 with TRBJ2-7; TRBD1 or TRBD2 may be the D gene (8 bases each). Trimming took 6 bases from V and 5 from J, leaving 20 bases between them. CDR3 size: 14 residues. CDR1 and CDR2 from the germline V gene are DFQATT and SNEGSKA (reference sequence). For the CDR3, the DNA is TGCAGTGCCCGGGGGGGGGACAGGTCCCACGAGCAGTACTTC. It translates to CSARGGDRSHEQYF.

This rearrangement joins TRBV29-1 to TRBJ2-5; 10 nucleotides line up with TRBD2. TRBJ2-7 matches the DNA end more closely, so the J call is doubtful. CDR3 length: 14 residues. Germline values: CDR1 SQVTM, CDR2 ANQGSEA. CDR3 in amino acids: CSVRLAGDSYEQYF. DNA for the CDR3: TGCAGCGTTCGTCTAGCGGGAGATTCGTACGAGCAGTACTTC.

The chain carries TRBV7-3 and TRBJ2-1; D may correspond to TRBD1 or TRBD2 (6 bases each). Germline CDR1 is SGHTA and CDR2 is FQGTGA. The CDR3 sequence is 15 residues long. The germline V and J ends were trimmed by 1 base and 2 bases, with 9 bases remaining between them. The CDR3 DNA follows: TGTGCCAGCAGCTTAAGCGGGACACCCTACAATGAGCAGTTCTTC. Encoded protein: CASSLSGTPYNEQFF.

A single count supports this clonotype. The chain joins TRBV20-1 to TRBJ2-5; D possibly uses TRBD1 or TRBD2 (5 bases each). Germline V gives CDR1 DFQATT, CDR2 SNEGSKA (reference sequence). The CDR3 length is 16 residues. V was shortened by 3 bases and J by 0 bases, with 17 bases between the two germline ends. CDR3 in amino acids: CSASGLWGNYQETQYF. In DNA form, the CDR3 reads TGCAGTGCTAGTGGCCTATGGGGGAATTACCAAGAGACCCAGTACTTC.

The chain recombines TRBV20-1 with TRBJ2-7; 10 positions match TRBD1. CDR1 DFQATT and CDR2 SNEGSKA come from the germline V gene (reference sequence). There are 14 residues in the CDR3. J gave up 5 bases and V 3 bases, and 7 bases lay outside the gene matches. CDR3 in DNA: TGCAGTGCTAGTCTCCGGGACAGGGGCCACGAGCAGTACTTC. It translates to CSASLRDRGHEQYF.

In this sample, this clonotype turned up a few times. For the CDR3, the DNA is TGTGCCAGCAGCTTGGAGGTGCGGGGGGGCCCCAATGAGCAGTTCTTC. It codes for CASSLEVRGGPNEQFF. The chain employs TRBV5-5 and TRBJ2-1; 9 bases align to TRBD2. Per the germline V gene, CDR1 is SGHKS and CDR2 is YYEKEE (reference sequence). The CDR3 extends over 16 amino acids. With V trimmed by 0 bases and J by 6 bases, 7 bases remained unmatched.